This T cell receptor (beta chain) was sequenced during a study of B cell selection in AIRE deficiency. Findings and caveats of the study: AIRE-deficient Tconv and Treg repertoires matched healthy donors in TCRBV, CDR3 length, diversity. About a third of healthy-shared Treg sequences were found among patient Tconv cells. Healthy donors alone shared under 35% of fewer than 4,000 Treg sequences; patients alone 9% to 9.5%. Shorter CDR3s marked shared Treg sequences, biased toward few non-templated insertions.

Clones were read by immunoSEQ multiplex PCR, and TCRdb kept only the in-frame ones, dropping some. In the table there are almost 3,000 clones, 78% of which are singletons. This clone came up a few times. Its target is not known. The CDR3 has 13 amino acids. The V end lost 1 base, the J end lost 8 bases, and 11 bases lay between the germline ends. The germline gives CDR1 LGHNT, CDR2 FRNRAP. The regulatory T cell sort gate was CD4+CD25hiCD127low/negative. Sequences were obtained from Tregs sorted from PBMCs. The V and J genes are TRBV12-5 and TRBJ1-2; possible D gene TRBD1, 5 bases. The sequence was obtained from a human donor with AIRE deficiency. CDR3: CASGLEGPVGYTF. Written as DNA, the CDR3 is TGTGCTAGTGGTTTGGAGGGGCCGGTGGGCTACACCTTC.